The entry below describes one T cell receptor beta chain. These data originate in a study of shared clonotypes between healthy human individuals. For the study at large: Donors, aged 18 to 49, were a couple of women and a few men.

The genomic DNA of each subset was split evenly across several immunoSEQ plates. Profiled with immunoSEQ multiplex PCR; TCRdb holds only in-frame clones, not every one. This table holds roughly 2.6 million clones, about 92% found once. Partitioning of CD4+ cells yielded a CD45RA+ naive subset and a CD45RA-negative memory subset. Germline values: CDR1 SGHNT, CDR2 YENEEA. The V end was cut by 3 bases, the J end by 1 base, with 10 bases between. CDR3 length: 15 residues. The sample consisted of naive CD4+ T cells sorted from blood. Subset specified: CD45RA+ positively selected. The V gene is TRBV11-3, the J gene TRBJ2-1; no definite D call. The receptor comes from a man between 18 and 29 years old in good health. For the CDR3, the DNA is TGTGCCAGCAGCTTCCGAGACTCATCCTACAATGAGCAGTTCTTC. It yields the protein CASSFRDSSYNEQFF.